Presented here are 24 T cell receptor beta chains from one specimen sequenced in a study of cytotoxic CD8 clonotypes in ibrutinib-treated CLL. TCRdb keeps only in-frame clones here, not all; method: immunoSEQ multiplex PCR. The data contain 270,000 or so clones, 70% to 80% of them singletons. The sequences come from PBMCs, collected at disease progression, from a patient treated with ibrutinib. These receptor sequences come from a human donor with chronic lymphocytic leukemia.

V gene TRBV10-3 combines with J gene TRBJ2-7, with 7 nucleotides matching TRBD2. The CDR3 sequence is 14 residues long. The germline V gene encodes CDR1 ENHRY and CDR2 SYGVKD. The V gene end was trimmed by 7 bases and the J gene end by 2 bases; junction bases not matched to a gene: 8. The CDR3 bases are TGTGCCATCACGGCGGGAGAATCAACCTACGAGCAGTACTTC. It specifies CAITAGESTYEQYF.

This sequence joins TRBV11-2 and TRBJ2-3, with D unclear. V lost 5 bases and J lost 0, with 6 bases in between. The CDR3 extends over 13 amino acids. The germline V gene encodes CDR1 SGHAT and CDR2 FQNNGV. The CDR3 here is CASSRRSTDTQYF. CDR3 nucleotide sequence: TGTGCCAGCAGCCGAAGAAGCACAGATACGCAGTATTTT.

Remarks on this clone: Other DNA sequences in the same sample also yield this CDR3. The rearrangement uses TRBV27 and TRBJ1-5; D is possibly TRBD1 (5 bases). Per the germline V gene, CDR1 is MNHEY and CDR2 is SMNVEV (reference sequence). The V gene lost 3 bases and the J gene lost 1 base, with 7 bases spanning the gap. This CDR3 has 14 residues. CDR3 sequence (DNA): TGTGCCAGCAGTTTTAGGGGAAGCAATCAGCCCCAGCATTTT. Translation gives CASSFRGSNQPQHF.

The genes are TRBV28 and TRBJ1-5; TRBD1 matches 7 bases. Germline V lookup: CDR1 MDHEN, CDR2 SYDVKM. This CDR3 has 11 amino acids. V lost 7 bases, J lost 11 bases, and 5 bases stayed unmatched. The CDR3 DNA reads as TGTGCCAGCACGACAGGGAGGGCCCAGCATTTT. Translation: CASTTGRAQHF.

This clone was picked up a small number of times. The rearrangement uses TRBV5-4 and TRBJ1-2; tentatively, D is TRBD1 (6 bases). CDR3 length: 14 amino acids. Trimming removed 6 bases from V and 6 bases from J, with 18 bases in between. The germline gives CDR1 SGHNT, CDR2 YYREEE (reference sequence). For the CDR3, the DNA is TGTGCCAGCACCCGAGGGGGGTCTAGTAATGGCTACACCTTC. Translated: CASTRGGSSNGYTF.

The J gene is TRBJ1-6, the V gene TRBV6-1; D is ambiguous. The germline CDR1 and CDR2 sequences are MNHNS and SASEGT. Trimming left V 7 bases short and J 7 bases short, with 14 bases between. CDR3 length: 14 amino acids. The CDR3 sequence: CASTYSGLNSPLHF. CDR3 DNA sequence: TGTGCCAGCACTTACAGCGGATTAAATTCACCCCTCCACTTT.

The table lists this clone with a count of one. The chain links TRBV4-1 to TRBJ1-5; 7 bases line up with TRBD1. V lost 1 base, J lost 2 bases, and 5 bases stayed unmatched. This CDR3 has 16 residues. Germline V gives CDR1 MGHRA, CDR2 YSYEKL. The CDR3 sequence: CASSQGAGTGNQPQHF. CDR3 in DNA: TGCGCCAGCAGCCAAGGGGCCGGGACAGGCAATCAGCCCCAGCATTTT.

The V call is TRBV6-5, the J call TRBJ2-1, with D possibly being TRBD1 (6 bases). This CDR3 region has 13 residues. Germline loops: CDR1 MNHEY, CDR2 SVGAGI. The V gene lost 2 bases and the J gene lost 6 bases, with 8 bases spanning the gap. The CDR3 protein is CASSYKQGNEQFF. Written as DNA, the CDR3 is TGTGCCAGCAGTTACAAACAGGGCAATGAGCAGTTCTTC.

This chain links TRBV27 with TRBJ2-7; D ambiguous. Per germline, CDR1 MNHEY and CDR2 SMNVEV (reference sequence). V was clipped by 2 bases and J by 5 bases, with 7 bases between them. The CDR3 has 12 residues. The DNA for the CDR3 is TGTGCCAGCAGTTTACCCGGAAACGAGCAGTACTTC. Protein: CASSLPGNEQYF.

The V call is TRBV29-1, the J call TRBJ2-1; 8 bases fit TRBD2. With 6 bases clipped from V and 4 bases from J, the junction kept 11 bases outside the gene matches. CDR3 size: 15 residues. Germline V gives CDR1 SQVTM, CDR2 ANQGSEA. CDR3 DNA: TGCAGCGTGGGGCTTCTAGCGGGTCCATACAATGAGCAGTTCTTC. This sequence encodes CSVGLLAGPYNEQFF.

The rearrangement joins TRBV2 to TRBJ1-5; D gene uncertain. This CDR3 has 15 residues. Trimming took off 4 bases at V and 4 bases at J, with 14 bases between the two ends. Germline CDR1 SNHLY, CDR2 FYNNEI. The CDR3 DNA reads TGTGCCAGCAGTGTTGGGGAGACCCAGAATCAGCCCCAGCATTTT. Residues: CASSVGETQNQPQHF.

The gene calls are TRBV28 and TRBJ2-3; D uncertain. Between the trimmed V and J ends, which lost 6 bases and 2 bases, there was a span of 12 bases. The CDR3 extends over 14 amino acids. Per germline, CDR1 MDHEN and CDR2 SYDVKM. Here the CDR3 reads CASRTPRLTDTQYF. CDR3 nucleotide sequence: TGTGCCAGCAGAACACCTAGGCTCACAGATACGCAGTATTTT.

V is TRBV14 and J is TRBJ2-3; a possible D gene is TRBD2 (6 bases). The CDR3 runs 15 residues. The V end lost 4 bases, the J end lost 1 base, and 12 bases lay between the germline ends. CDR1 and CDR2 (germline): SGHDN, FVKESK. The CDR3 here is CASSLGGARTDTQYF. CDR3 in DNA: TGTGCCAGCAGCCTAGGCGGGGCCCGCACAGATACGCAGTATTTT.

This chain links TRBV7-8 with TRBJ1-5; TRBD1 matches 8 bases. The V segment lost 1 base and the J segment 7 bases; nucleotides outside the gene matches: 6. The germline V gene encodes CDR1 SGHVS and CDR2 FQNEAQ. The CDR3 contains 15 residues. CDR3 protein: CASSLDRGRQQPQHF. In DNA form, the CDR3 reads TGTGCCAGCAGCTTAGACAGGGGGAGACAACAGCCCCAGCATTTT.

The V gene is TRBV20-1, the J gene TRBJ1-2; D is unresolved. Germline V CDR1 and CDR2: DFQATT, SNEGSKA (reference sequence). This CDR3 is 8 amino acids long. The DNA of the CDR3 is TGCAGGTGGGGAGGCTACACCTTC. Amino acid sequence: CRWGGYTF.

J is TRBJ2-3 and V is TRBV5-1; no clear D. CDR1 is SGHRS and CDR2 is YFSETQ in the germline V gene. With 2 bases removed from V and 8 bases from J, the gap between germline ends came to 12 bases. The CDR3 contains 13 residues. The DNA of the CDR3 is TGCGCCAGCAGCTTCGAGGTCGCCGGTACGCAGTATTTT. Its protein product is CASSFEVAGTQYF. The variable domain in full, completed from reference TRBV5-1 and TRBJ2-3, reads KAGVTQTPRYLIKTRGQQVTLSCSPISGHRSVSWYQQTPGQGLQFLFEYFSETQRNKGNFPGRFSGRQFSNSRSEMNVSTLELGDSALYLCASSFEVAGTQYFGPGTRLTVL.

This chain links TRBV29-1 with TRBJ2-3; 7 bases align to TRBD2. The germline V gene encodes CDR1 SQVTM and CDR2 ANQGSEA. The V and J ends lost 0 bases and 1 base, in that order; junction bases with no gene match: 7. CDR3 length: 16 amino acids. DNA of the CDR3: TGCAGCGTTGAAGAAGGGAGGGGAAGGGGCACAGATACGCAGTATTTT. It specifies CSVEEGRGRGTDTQYF.

The chain couples TRBV11-3 to TRBJ2-1; 12 nucleotides agree with TRBD1. The CDR3 sequence is 14 residues long. CDR1 and CDR2 from the germline V gene are SGHNT and YENEEA. Trimming cost V 5 bases and J 9 bases; bases outside gene matches: 5. The CDR3 coding sequence is TGTGCCAGCAGCCCCGGGACAGGGGGCGGTGAGCAGTTCTTC. It is translated as CASSPGTGGGEQFF.

This sequence joins TRBV6-1 and TRBJ2-7; D is ambiguous. Germline-derived CDR1 and CDR2 are MNHNS and SASEGT. The germline V and J ends were trimmed by 3 bases and 0 bases, with 12 bases remaining between them. The CDR3 is 15 residues long. The CDR3 sequence is CASSEWVTSSYEQYF. The DNA for the CDR3 is TGTGCCAGCAGTGAGTGGGTTACGAGCTCCTACGAGCAGTACTTC.

The rearrangement uses TRBV4-1 and TRBJ2-1, with D possibly matching TRBD1 (7 bases). The CDR3 runs 15 residues. Germline-derived CDR1 and CDR2 are MGHRA and YSYEKL. The ends were cut back, 1 base at V and 6 bases at J, with 13 bases in the middle. The CDR3 loop is CASSQVGQGGNEQFF. The CDR3 region has the DNA TGCGCCAGCAGCCAAGTGGGGCAGGGGGGCAATGAGCAGTTCTTC.

This clone was seen more than once but under ten times. The J gene is TRBJ2-3, the V gene TRBV6-5, with D possibly matching TRBD2 (5 bases). Germline V gene sequence: CDR1 MNHEY, CDR2 SVGAGI. Trimming left V 4 bases short and J 4 bases short, with 12 bases between. CDR3 length: 14 residues. The CDR3: CASSSLSLADTQYF. The DNA of the CDR3 is TGTGCCAGCAGTTCCCTTTCACTAGCAGATACGCAGTATTTT.

The chain joins TRBV1 to TRBJ1-3. TRBV1 is given as a pseudogene. The CDR3 covers 17 residues. The CDR3 spells CTSSQVSGANPGNTIYF. CDR3 nucleotides: TGCACCAGCAGCCAAGTTTCGGGGGCGAATCCGGGAAACACCATATATTTT.

The rearrangement joins TRBV13 to TRBJ2-1; 7 bases align to TRBD1. CDR1 and CDR2 (germline): PRHDT, FYEKMQ (reference sequence). This CDR3 comprises 14 residues. V lost 5 bases and J lost 5; bases outside the gene matches: 6. In nucleotides, the CDR3 is TGTGCCAGCAGCCTCGGGACAGCAAACAATGAGCAGTTCTTC. Translated: CASSLGTANNEQFF.

This sequence joins TRBV9 and TRBJ2-7, with a possible D match to TRBD1 (5 bases). This CDR3 comprises 14 residues. The germline V and J ends were trimmed by 0 bases and 3 bases, with 10 bases remaining between them. Germline values: CDR1 SGDLS, CDR2 YYNGEE. Written as DNA, the CDR3 is TGTGCCAGCAGCGTAGGCAGGGTTTTCTACGAGCAGTACTTC. The encoded protein is CASSVGRVFYEQYF.